The rows below give T cell receptor beta chains drawn from one sample of a study of neurological immune-mediated disorders. TCRdb passed the 5' RACE reads through MiXCR, listing each CDR3 protein once. The table lists under 40,000 distinct CDR3 sequences, under 4% of them singletons, with around 7.7% in the top ten. The sequencing sample was made of PBMCs. The origin of the receptors is a woman aged 55 to 70 with multiple sclerosis. CDR3s include the opening cysteine and the closing phenylalanine or tryptophan. Each record gives: D gene, clone size, J gene, V gene, CDR3 protein, CDR3 DNA. D genes are given only for firm matches. Some rows mark clone size as missing; the rest say once, few, many or name a class of expanded clone.

>TRBD1|many|TRBJ1-5|TRBV7-8
CASSLRGTENQPQHF
TGTGCCAGCAGCTTACGCGGGACAGAAAATCAGCCCCAGCATTTT
>.|many|TRBJ1-1|TRBV4-1
CASSQSVPHGNTEAFF
TGCGCCAGCAGCCAATCCGTTCCCCACGGGAACACTGAAGCTTTCTTT
>.|.|TRBJ2-1|TRBV20-1
CSARDEARGHEQFF
TGCAGTGCTAGAGATGAGGCCCGGGGCCATGAGCAGTTCTTC
>.|many|TRBJ1-1|TRBV20-1
CSARVDNTEAFF
TGCAGTGCTAGGGTAGACAACACTGAAGCTTTCTTT
>.|medium-sized|TRBJ1-2|TRBV6-5
CASSYAEGRFDGYTF
TGTGCCAGCAGTTACGCAGAGGGGCGCTTTGATGGCTACACCTTC
>.|many|TRBJ2-7|TRBV20-1
CSAPRGSVSYEQYF
TGCAGTGCCCCCCGTGGTAGCGTCTCCTACGAGCAGTACTTC
>.|many|TRBJ2-3|TRBV5-1
CASSSSLASTQYF
TGCGCCAGCAGCTCATCCCTAGCTAGTACGCAGTATTTT
>.|many|TRBJ2-7|TRBV20-1
CSARVPGLDYEQYF
TGCAGTGCTAGGGTCCCGGGGTTGGACTACGAGCAGTACTTC
>.|many|TRBJ1-6|TRBV5-1
CASSRSGESSPLHF
TGCGCCAGCAGTCGCTCTGGGGAGAGCTCACCCCTCCACTTT
>TRBD2|many|TRBJ2-3|TRBV5-1
CASSDPSGNNRDTQYF
TGCGCCAGCAGCGATCCTAGCGGAAACAACAGAGATACGCAGTATTTT
>.|many|TRBJ2-7|TRBV29-1
CSVGSGISYEQYF
TGCAGCGTTGGGTCGGGGATCTCCTACGAGCAGTACTTC
>.|many|TRBJ1-5|TRBV5-5
CASSFGVGNQPQHF
TGTGCCAGCAGCTTTGGTGTTGGCAATCAGCCCCAGCATTTT
>.|many|TRBJ2-1|TRBV5-1
CASSLVGAVYEQFF
TGCGCCAGCAGCTTGGTGGGGGCGGTCTATGAGCAGTTCTTC
>.|many|TRBJ2-5|TRBV18
CASSTTGGIETQYF
TGTGCCAGCTCCACCACGGGGGGCATCGAGACCCAGTACTTC
>TRBD2|many|TRBJ2-3|TRBV7-2
CASSSTSAFTDTQYF
TGTGCCAGCAGCTCCACTAGCGCATTCACAGATACGCAGTATTTT
>.|few|TRBJ2-7|TRBV5-1
CDSSMRGREQYF
TGCGACAGCAGCATGAGAGGGCGCGAGCAGTACTTC
>.|many|TRBJ2-7|TRBV6-2/TRBV6-3
CGCGIPYEQYF
TGTGGGTGCGGAATACCCTACGAGCAGTACTTC
>TRBD2|medium-sized|TRBJ2-1|TRBV2
CASRSSGDNEQFF
TGTGCCAGCCGATCGAGCGGGGACAATGAGCAGTTCTTC
>.|few|TRBJ2-7|TRBV5-1
CASSLGHSEQYF
TGCGCCAGCAGCTTGGGACACTCAGAGCAGTACTTC
>.|many|TRBJ2-1|TRBV5-1
CASSLVVDEQFF
TGCGCCAGCAGCTTGGTGGTGGATGAGCAGTTCTTC
>.|many|TRBJ2-5|TRBV7-2
CASSFQYQETQYF
TGTGCCAGCAGCTTTCAGTACCAAGAGACCCAGTACTTC
>.|.|TRBJ1-1|TRBV9
CASSVGGRVTEAFF
TGTGCCAGCAGCGTAGGGGGCCGTGTCACTGAAGCTTTCTTT
>TRBD2|many|TRBJ2-3|TRBV20-1
CSARDLRGGATDTQYF
TGCAGTGCTAGAGATCTTCGGGGGGGGGCAACAGATACGCAGTATTTT
>.|many|TRBJ2-1|TRBV7-2
CASSLGEGGQFF
TGTGCCAGCAGCTTAGGGGAGGGGGGGCAGTTCTTC
>TRBD1|many|TRBJ1-1|TRBV7-7
CASSPAGTGGITEAFF
TGTGCTAGCAGCCCGGCGGGGACAGGGGGTATCACTGAAGCTTTCTTT
>TRBD1|many|TRBJ2-7|TRBV5-1
CASGDSGYEQYF
TGCGCCAGCGGGGACAGTGGGTACGAGCAGTACTTC
>.|.|TRBJ2-5|TRBV12-3/TRBV12-4
CASSTGPRIETQYF
TGTGCCAGCAGTACCGGGCCCAGAATCGAGACCCAGTACTTC
>.|many|TRBJ1-6|TRBV25-1
CASGEIPTPLHF
TGTGCCAGCGGCGAGATCCCAACACCCCTCCACTTT
>TRBD1|many|TRBJ1-1|TRBV5-1
CASSIGTATEAFF
TGCGCCAGCAGCATCGGGACAGCCACTGAAGCTTTCTTT
>TRBD2|many|TRBJ2-3|TRBV20-1
CSAEPGGKDTQYF
TGCAGTGCGGAACCGGGAGGAAAGGATACGCAGTATTTT
>TRBD1|few|TRBJ2-7|TRBV19
CASSSPRDRRGDYEQYF
TGTGCCAGTAGTTCGCCCCGGGACAGGCGAGGGGATTACGAGCAGTACTTC
>TRBD1|many|TRBJ2-2|TRBV15
CATSRDIGRGKANTGELFF
TGTGCCACCAGCAGAGATATTGGCAGGGGGAAAGCGAACACCGGGGAGCTGTTTTTT
>.|.|TRBJ2-7|TRBV11-2
CASIPKKGSYEQYF
TGTGCCAGCATTCCAAAAAAGGGCTCCTACGAGCAGTACTTC
>.|many|TRBJ2-3|TRBV5-1
CASSFGPSDTQYF
TGCGCCAGCAGCTTCGGCCCTTCAGATACGCAGTATTTT
>.|.|TRBJ2-1|TRBV7-2
CASSIRDTPYNEQFF
TGTGCCAGCAGCATCCGGGACACTCCCTACAATGAGCAGTTCTTC
>.|many|TRBJ1-3|TRBV9
CASSYEGSGNTIYF
TGTGCCAGCAGCTATGAGGGGTCTGGAAACACCATATATTTT
>TRBD1|many|TRBJ1-5|TRBV12-3/TRBV12-4
CASSPGQGLNQPQHF
TGTGCCAGCAGTCCGGGACAGGGCCTCAATCAGCCCCAGCATTTT
>.|medium-sized|TRBJ1-1|TRBV7-2
CASSFYEGTEAFF
TGTGCCAGCAGCTTCTATGAAGGCACTGAAGCTTTCTTT
>.|many|TRBJ1-6|TRBV7-2
CASSFKGLDNSPLHF
TGTGCCAGCAGCTTTAAGGGTCTGGATAATTCACCCCTCCACTTT
>.|many|TRBJ1-3|TRBV7-9
CASRDIGGNTIYF
TGTGCCAGCCGGGACATCGGCGGGAACACCATATATTTT
>.|many|TRBJ1-3|TRBV20-1
CSASRATRTAGNTIYF
TGCAGTGCTAGTAGGGCAACGAGGACAGCTGGAAACACCATATATTTT
>TRBD1|many|TRBJ1-2|TRBV7-9
CASSVQGAEGYTF
TGTGCCAGCAGCGTACAGGGGGCGGAGGGCTACACCTTC
>TRBD1|many|TRBJ2-1|TRBV28
CASTSQGWDEQFF
TGTGCCAGCACTTCACAGGGGTGGGATGAGCAGTTCTTC
>.|many|TRBJ2-1|TRBV10-3
CAISESGQSNEQFF
TGTGCCATCAGTGAGTCGGGGCAGAGCAATGAGCAGTTCTTC
>.|many|TRBJ2-2|TRBV5-6
CASSSRVAGELFF
TGTGCCAGCAGCAGTAGGGTTGCCGGGGAGCTGTTTTTT
>.|medium-sized|TRBJ1-2|TRBV7-2
CASSLAGVGGYTF
TGTGCCAGCAGCTTAGCCGGGGTCGGTGGCTACACCTTC
>.|many|TRBJ2-5|TRBV5-1
CASRRTAEETQYF
TGCGCCAGCAGACGGACAGCTGAAGAGACCCAGTACTTC
>TRBD2|many|TRBJ2-1|TRBV12-3/TRBV12-4
CASSNLAGGLDNEQFF
TGTGCCAGCAGTAATCTAGCGGGGGGTCTCGACAATGAGCAGTTCTTC
>.|many|TRBJ1-5|TRBV7-9
CASSLAGSQPQHF
TGTGCCAGCAGCTTAGCGGGCAGTCAGCCCCAGCATTTT
>.|many|TRBJ2-7|TRBV3-1
CASSHRTYEQYF
TGTGCCAGCAGCCACCGGACCTACGAGCAGTACTTC